One TCR beta chain is described in this entry. Its antigen remains unknown. Trimming cost V 2 bases and J 9 bases; bases outside gene matches: 10. Germline V gene data show CDR1 as MNHGY and CDR2 as SAAAGT. This CDR3 region has 17 residues. Here immunoSEQ multiplex PCR was the method, and the copy in TCRdb shows in-frame clones only, minus some. The repertoire holds roughly 330,000 clones, roughly 70% seen once, with roughly 6.3% in the top ten. The data are from a study of cytotoxic CD8 clonotypes in ibrutinib-treated CLL. General study points: A rise in clonality was seen at ibrutinib response, and a fall back toward baseline was seen at progression.

This specimen was PBMCs, taken after 36 months of ibrutinib treatment. This sequence was found in a human donor with chronic lymphocytic leukemia. The chain couples TRBV6-8 to TRBJ2-1; the match to TRBD2 covers 13 bases. The CDR3 nucleotides read TGTGCCAGCAGTTACCCTAAACTAGCGGGAGGGCCGGGTGAGCAGTTCTTC. It yields the protein CASSYPKLAGGPGEQFF.